Listed here is a single TCR beta chain. This record comes from a study of blood T cell repertoires in COVID-19. Across the whole study: PBMCs, B-cell-depleted T cells, or T cells were the source of the cDNA or gDNA that made up the material.

The length of the CDR3 is 13 residues. Germline CDR1 MNHEY, CDR2 SVGAGI. V gave up 6 bases and J gave up 1 base; unmatched junction bases: 1. The data were produced by immunoSEQ multiplex PCR, yet TCRdb's version contains in-frame clones alone and is incomplete. The sample contains around 290,000 clones, over 75% of which appear only once. The study counted Cohort 3 donors as recovered given two negative PCRs, clearance, or symptom resolution. Sequences were obtained from PBMCs or T cells enriched from blood (not recorded which). The receptor was derived from a woman aged 30 to 39 who had recovered from COVID-19. The chain recombines TRBV6-5 with TRBJ1-1, with 8 positions matching TRBD1. The CDR3 nucleotides are TGTGCCAGCAGGCAGGGGGCGAACACTGAAGCTTTCTTT. Encoded protein: CASRQGANTEAFF.